This TCR beta chain is drawn from a study of neurological immune-mediated disorders. The wider study: Among the 35 or so patients with multiple sclerosis, 31 were relapsing-remitting, while 3 were secondary progressive.

Regarding the study as a whole: The repertoires of 18 of 34 multiple sclerosis patients fell into one related-CDR3 cluster (a possible signature) under phylogenetic grouping.

Unsorted libraries were generated from 2 million PBMCs held at -80 degrees C. This clonotype occurred many times. Its antigen is as yet unknown. The making of cDNA relied on 5'RACE with 10-nucleotide random UMIs. Each CDR3 protein is one row after TCRdb ran MiXCR on the 5' RACE reads. Of about 65,000 distinct CDR3 sequences listed, over 4% are singletons. This CDR3 spans 14 amino acids. Trimming cost V 5 bases and J 9 bases, with 17 bases left between them. This sequence joins TRBV12-3 or TRBV12-4 and TRBJ2-1, with D possibly matching TRBD2 (5 bases). This TCR came from a man aged 50 to 59 with multiple sclerosis. Sequencing used PBMCs. The CDR3 coding sequence is TGTGCCAGCAGTCGGGCCTCAGAGAGCGGTGAGCAGTTCTTC. Residues: CASSRASESGEQFF.